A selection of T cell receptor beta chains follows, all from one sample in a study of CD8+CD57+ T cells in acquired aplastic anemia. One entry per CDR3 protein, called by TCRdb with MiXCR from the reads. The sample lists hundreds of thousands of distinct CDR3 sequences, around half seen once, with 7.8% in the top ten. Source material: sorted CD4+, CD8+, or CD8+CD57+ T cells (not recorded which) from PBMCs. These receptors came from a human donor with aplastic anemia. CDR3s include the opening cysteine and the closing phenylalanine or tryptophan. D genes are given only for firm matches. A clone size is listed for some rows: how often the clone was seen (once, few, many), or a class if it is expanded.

CASSPPGTNEKLFF TGTGCCAGCAGCCCCCCTGGGACGAATGAAAAACTGTTTTTT NA TRBJ1-4 NA TRBV7-2
CASSLSGGAAETQYF TGTGCCAGCAGTCTTAGCGGGGGGGCCGCGGAGACCCAGTACTTC TRBD2 TRBJ2-5 many TRBV12-3/TRBV12-4
CSARGGGELETQYF TGCAGTGCTAGAGGAGGCGGGGAGTTAGAGACCCAGTACTTC NA TRBJ2-5 NA TRBV20-1
CASSGNSGRPDTQYF TGTGCCAGCAGCGGAAATAGCGGGAGACCAGATACGCAGTATTTT TRBD2 TRBJ2-3 many TRBV4-2
CASHFGQMNTEAFF TGTGCCAGCCACTTCGGACAGATGAACACTGAAGCTTTCTTT NA TRBJ1-1 NA TRBV6-5
CASSYDGSGANVLTF TGTGCCAGCAGTTACGATGGCTCCGGGGCCAACGTCCTGACTTTC NA TRBJ2-6 many TRBV6-6
CASSLASPGGSASYNEQFF TGTGCCAGCAGCTTAGCGTCACCGGGAGGTTCGGCATCCTACAATGAGCAGTTCTTC TRBD2 TRBJ2-1 many TRBV7-3
CASSEGGSGIYNEQFF TGTGCCAGCAGCGAGGGGGGGAGCGGGATCTACAATGAGCAGTTCTTC NA TRBJ2-1 NA TRBV9
CSVYLDRDYYGYTF TGCAGCGTATACCTGGACAGGGACTACTATGGCTACACCTTC TRBD1 TRBJ1-2 NA TRBV29-1
CASSITEYGYTF TGTGCCAGTAGTATCACAGAATATGGCTACACCTTC NA TRBJ1-2 NA TRBV19
CASSIRASEAFF TGTGCCAGTAGTATCCGAGCCTCTGAAGCTTTCTTT NA TRBJ1-1 NA TRBV19
CATSNGLAEQFF TGTGCCACCAGCAACGGACTAGCCGAGCAGTTCTTC TRBD2 TRBJ2-1 few TRBV15
CASSADDNQPQHF TGTGCCAGCAGCGCGGACGACAATCAGCCCCAGCATTTT NA TRBJ1-5 NA TRBV25-1
CSALLGGHYEQYF TGCAGTGCCTTATTAGGTGGACACTACGAGCAGTACTTC NA TRBJ2-7 many TRBV20-1
CASSLAGQAEAFF TGTGCCAGCAGTTTAGCGGGACAGGCTGAAGCTTTCTTT TRBD1 TRBJ1-1 NA TRBV12-3/TRBV12-4
CASSLSFESYEQYF TGTGCCAGCAGCTTAAGTTTCGAGTCCTACGAGCAGTACTTC NA TRBJ2-7 many TRBV11-2
CASRGSGLGSEAFF TGTGCCAGCAGGGGATCGGGGCTTGGGAGTGAAGCTTTCTTT NA TRBJ1-1 many TRBV9
CAILREPNTGELFF TGTGCCATCCTCCGGGAACCTAACACCGGGGAGCTGTTTTTT NA TRBJ2-2 many TRBV10-3
CASNYGGRYGYTF TGTGCCAGCAACTATGGCGGGCGCTATGGCTACACCTTC NA TRBJ1-2 NA TRBV7-2
CASSATGGPGTGELFF TGTGCCAGCAGCGCTACAGGGGGGCCGGGCACCGGGGAGCTGTTTTTT TRBD1 TRBJ2-2 NA TRBV9
CASSLRVRQPQHF TGTGCCAGCAGTTTAAGGGTTAGGCAGCCCCAGCATTTT NA TRBJ1-5 few TRBV27
CSVVTGEGTEAFF TGCAGCGTTGTGACAGGGGAGGGTACTGAGGCTTTCTTT TRBD1 TRBJ1-1 NA TRBV29-1
CASSYGRPHSYEQYF TGTGCCAGCAGTTACGGCCGACCCCACTCCTACGAGCAGTACTTC NA TRBJ2-7 few TRBV2
CASSLYGDTQYF TGTGCCAGCAGTTTATACGGCGATACGCAGTATTTT NA TRBJ2-3 NA TRBV28
CASSVAIERTDTQYF TGTGCCAGCAGCGTAGCTATCGAACGCACAGATACGCAGTATTTT NA TRBJ2-3 many TRBV9
CAGGSGSFYNEQFF TGTGCCGGAGGTAGCGGGAGTTTTTACAATGAGCAGTTCTTC TRBD2 TRBJ2-1 few TRBV28